These T cell receptor beta chains were read from a single sample in a study of T cells after yellow fever vaccination. TCRdb re-analysed the 5' RACE reads in MiXCR, keeping a single row per CDR3 protein. The sample lists 500,000 to 650,000 distinct CDR3 sequences, less than 20% occurring once. The specimen was PBMCs, collected less than 6 days after the first yellow fever vaccination. Receptors originate from a man aged 18 to 30 who received the YFV17D yellow fever vaccine. CDR3s include the opening cysteine and the closing phenylalanine or tryptophan. D genes are given only for firm matches. A clone size is listed for some rows: how often the clone was seen (once, few, many), or a class if it is expanded.

v_call,cdr3_length,j_call,clone_size,d_call,cdr3_nt,cdr3_aa
TRBV28,14,TRBJ2-1,-,-,TGTGCCAGCAGGCCGCAGGGGTCCTACAATGAGCAGTTCTTC,CASRPQGSYNEQFF
TRBV5-1,12,TRBJ2-5,-,-,TGCGCCAGCACCGATAGACAAGAGACCCAGTACTTC,CASTDRQETQYF
TRBV7-9,14,TRBJ1-1,-,TRBD1,TGTGCCAGCAGCTTGTTAACAGGGGGAGGTGAAGCTTTCTTT,CASSLLTGGGEAFF
TRBV12-3/TRBV12-4,14,TRBJ2-5,many,-,TGTGCCAGCAGTTTGGTGGCAGCCCAAGAGACCCAGTACTTC,CASSLVAAQETQYF
TRBV7-8,14,TRBJ2-5,few,TRBD2,TGTGCCAGCAGCCGGCTAGCGGGGGTAGAGACCCAGTACTTC,CASSRLAGVETQYF
TRBV4-3,16,TRBJ1-1,-,TRBD1,TGCGCCAGCAGCCAACGGACAGGATCTATGAACACTGAAGCTTTCTTT,CASSQRTGSMNTEAFF
TRBV11-2,18,TRBJ2-7,-,TRBD1,TGTGCCAGCAGCCCCTTCGGGACAGGCGGGACATTCACGGACGAGCAGTACTTC,CASSPFGTGGTFTDEQYF
TRBV4-1,14,TRBJ1-2,-,TRBD1,TGCGCCAGCAGTCACGACCGGGACAGTGGAAGCTACACCTTC,CASSHDRDSGSYTF
TRBV9,14,TRBJ2-2,few,-,TGTGCCAGCAGCGGGCAATCGAACACCGGGGAGCTGTTTTTT,CASSGQSNTGELFF
TRBV4-1,14,TRBJ1-1,-,TRBD1,TGCGCCAGCATCCCCGAAAACCAGGGGGGTGAAGCTTTCTTT,CASIPENQGGEAFF
TRBV5-1,16,TRBJ2-2,-,TRBD1,TGCGCCAGCAGCCCTGGGGGACAGGGGGCCACCGGGGAGCTGTTTTTT,CASSPGGQGATGELFF
TRBV7-2,20,TRBJ2-1,-,TRBD2,TGTGCCAGCAGCGGAGGGCTAGCGGGGAGCCTAGTTGAGCCCTACAATGAGCAGTTCTTC,CASSGGLAGSLVEPYNEQFF
TRBV6-2/TRBV6-3,15,TRBJ2-5,-,-,TGTGCCAGCAGGAGATTCTCAGGGATCCAAGAGACCCAGTACTTC,CASRRFSGIQETQYF
TRBV10-3,16,TRBJ2-7,few,TRBD1,TGTGCCATCAGTGAGGGTCGGGACAGGGGGGTACTTGAGCAGTACTTC,CAISEGRDRGVLEQYF
TRBV4-2,14,TRBJ2-1,-,-,TGTGCCAGCAGCCCCCCGGGAAAATACAATGAGCAGTTCTTC,CASSPPGKYNEQFF
TRBV20-1,14,TRBJ2-1,-,-,TGCAGTGCTGATCCCGGTTACGACCCCATTGAGCAGTTCTTC,CSADPGYDPIEQFF
TRBV29-1,14,TRBJ2-3,few,-,TGCAGCGTTGAGTCGGGGGTCCGGACAGATACGCAGTATTTT,CSVESGVRTDTQYF
TRBV12-3/TRBV12-4,17,TRBJ1-3,-,TRBD1,TGTGCCAGCAGAATGTGGGGACAGTTCAGCTCTGGAAACACCATATATTTT,CASRMWGQFSSGNTIYF
TRBV7-3,14,TRBJ1-2,few,-,TGTGCCAGCAGCTTAAACAGTGGCAGGGACGGCTACACCTTC,CASSLNSGRDGYTF
TRBV7-9,17,TRBJ2-3,-,-,TGTGCCAGCAGCCATCTCGGGACATGGCGGGTTCGTGATACGCAGTATTTT,CASSHLGTWRVRDTQYF
TRBV2,13,TRBJ1-1,-,-,TGTGCCAGCAGTGAAGCGTTGACGGGAGAAGCTTTCTTT,CASSEALTGEAFF
TRBV7-6,15,TRBJ1-2,few,TRBD1,TGTGCCAGCAGCTTAGGGATAGGACAGGGAGGTGGCTACACCTTC,CASSLGIGQGGGYTF
TRBV6-5,15,TRBJ1-6,many,-,TGTGCCAGCAATCCGACGGATGCGAATCATTCACCCCTCCACTTT,CASNPTDANHSPLHF
TRBV7-2,17,TRBJ2-3,-,-,TGTGCCAGCAGCCTCCACGGGGGAGCGTGGGGCACAGATACGCAGTATTTT,CASSLHGGAWGTDTQYF
TRBV5-1,14,TRBJ2-7,few,-,TGCGCCAGCAGCCTCTTACAGGGCTCCTACGAGCAGTACTTC,CASSLLQGSYEQYF
TRBV5-1,16,TRBJ2-7,few,TRBD2,TGCGCCAGCAGCATTCGACTAGCGGGGGGGCCAATCGAGCAGTACTTC,CASSIRLAGGPIEQYF
TRBV19,13,TRBJ2-3,-,-,TGTGCCAGTAGTATAGCAGGGGTAGATACGCAGTATTTT,CASSIAGVDTQYF
TRBV12-3/TRBV12-4,12,TRBJ2-3,many,-,TGTGCCAGCAGTGCAGGGACAGATACGCAGTATTTT,CASSAGTDTQYF
TRBV6-5,14,TRBJ1-2,-,-,TGTGCCAGCAGTTCAAGCGAAATGGCACATGGCTACACCTTC,CASSSSEMAHGYTF
TRBV7-3,15,TRBJ2-5,few,TRBD2,TGTGCCAGCAGCAATTCACTAGCGGGAGAAGAGACCCAGTACTTC,CASSNSLAGEETQYF
TRBV4-1,17,TRBJ1-4,few,-,TGCGCCAGCAGCCTCCGACCGGGTGATTCAACTAATGAAAAACTGTTTTTT,CASSLRPGDSTNEKLFF
TRBV7-2,14,TRBJ1-2,few,TRBD1,TGTGCCAGCAGCCAACGACAGGGGTTTGATGGCTACACCTTC,CASSQRQGFDGYTF
TRBV29-1,12,TRBJ2-7,few,TRBD1,TGCAGCGTTGGGACAGGGGAGGGCGAGCAGTACTTC,CSVGTGEGEQYF
TRBV6-2/TRBV6-3,13,TRBJ2-5,-,-,TGTGCCAGCAATTCACAAAACCAAGAGACCCAGTACTTC,CASNSQNQETQYF
TRBV7-7,14,TRBJ2-7,few,-,TGTGCCAGCAGCCAAAGGGGACCTTTCTCCGAGCAGTACTTC,CASSQRGPFSEQYF
TRBV5-1,14,TRBJ2-1,-,-,TGCGCCAGCAGCTTGGTAGGTAGCCCAGGGGAGCAGTTCTTC,CASSLVGSPGEQFF
TRBV29-1,17,TRBJ1-1,few,-,TGCAGCGTTGAAGAGGAAGGGGCGCGGTGGATGAACACTGAAGCTTTCTTT,CSVEEEGARWMNTEAFF
TRBV7-2,14,TRBJ2-5,few,-,TGTGCCAGCAGCGGAAATAGTTGGGGAGAGACCCAGTACTTC,CASSGNSWGETQYF
TRBV20-1,13,TRBJ2-1,-,-,TGCAGTGCTCGGGGGGCCGCTGGGGATGAGCAGTTCTTC,CSARGAAGDEQFF
TRBV7-2,14,TRBJ1-1,-,-,TGTGCCAGCAGCCCCTGGGCCGTGGGTAGAGAAGCTTTCTTT,CASSPWAVGREAFF
TRBV20-1,18,TRBJ2-1,-,TRBD2,TGCAGTGCTAGAGAAGCTAGCGGGGGCCTGAGCTCCTACAATGAGCAGTTCTTC,CSAREASGGLSSYNEQFF
TRBV5-1,15,TRBJ2-7,few,-,TGCGCCAGCAGCTTCACAGATTTGAGCTCCTACGAGCAGTACTTC,CASSFTDLSSYEQYF
TRBV4-1,16,TRBJ1-5,-,-,TGCGCCAGCAGCCAAGTATTAACAGGGAGCAATCAGCCCCAGCATTTT,CASSQVLTGSNQPQHF
TRBV29-1,13,TRBJ2-1,-,-,TGCAGCGTTGGGCAGGGTACCTACAATGAGCAGTTCTTC,CSVGQGTYNEQFF
TRBV4-3,15,TRBJ1-4,-,-,TGCGCCAGCAGCCCCTCTTCGGGGGTAAGCGAAAAACTGTTTTTT,CASSPSSGVSEKLFF
TRBV6-5,15,TRBJ1-6,-,-,TGTGCCAGCAGTTACCGGCAGGGCAATAATTCACCCCTCCACTTT,CASSYRQGNNSPLHF
TRBV18,15,TRBJ1-5,many,-,TGTGCCAGCTCACTAAGGACCGTTAGCAATCAGCCCCAGCATTTT,CASSLRTVSNQPQHF
TRBV2,14,TRBJ2-3,few,-,TGTGCCAGCACTGCCGAATTTAGCACAGATACGCAGTATTTT,CASTAEFSTDTQYF